Listed below are T cell receptor beta chains from one sample, sequenced in a study of T-cell memory formation after mild COVID-19. MiXCR, applied by TCRdb to the 5' RACE reads, yields one record per CDR3 protein. The profile covers some 160,000 distinct CDR3 sequences, with 31% appearing a single time and about 12% taken by the ten largest. The sequenced sample consisted of PBMCs or a T cell subset sorted from them (not recorded which). Receptors were obtained from an adult woman who had mild COVID-19 (a few samples of this study predate the infection). Cell type and time point are not known. Both conserved end residues are part of each CDR3. The D gene is left open where the match is weak. Expanded clones are given a class, and other clones once, few, many or no size at all.

j_call | d_call | v_call | clone_size | cdr3_nt | cdr3_aa
TRBJ1-5 | . | TRBV20-1 | . | TGCAGTGCCCAAAGGCCCACAGGTCGAAATCAGCCCCAGCATTTT | CSAQRPTGRNQPQHF
TRBJ2-5 | . | TRBV6-1 | . | TGTGCCAGCAGTGTGAGGGCCGACCAAGAGACCCAGTACTTC | CASSVRADQETQYF
TRBJ2-5 | . | TRBV15 | . | TGTGCCACCAGCACAGTTCAAGAGACCCAGTACTTC | CATSTVQETQYF
TRBJ1-6 | . | TRBV7-6 | . | TGTGCCAGCAGTCGAAACACAGGAAACAATTCACCCCTCCACTTT | CASSRNTGNNSPLHF
TRBJ2-7 | . | TRBV20-1 | many | TGCAGTGCTTCCCTAGAGGGCGGAACCTCCTACGAGCAGTACTTC | CSASLEGGTSYEQYF
TRBJ1-2 | TRBD1 | TRBV7-9 | . | TGTGCCAGCAGCTTAATGGGACAGCCGGGCGGCTACACCTTC | CASSLMGQPGGYTF
TRBJ2-7 | TRBD2 | TRBV3-1 | few | TGTGCCAGCAGCCAAGATCCTAGCGGGGCCTCCTACGAGCAGTACTTC | CASSQDPSGASYEQYF
TRBJ2-3 | . | TRBV7-9 | . | TGTGCCAGCAGCTTAAGGCAGGGCCCAGATACGCAGTATTTT | CASSLRQGPDTQYF
TRBJ1-1 | . | TRBV30 | few | TGTGCCTGGAGTTCAATATTTTACACTGAAGCTTTCTTT | CAWSSIFYTEAFF
TRBJ2-3 | TRBD1 | TRBV20-1 | once | TGCAGTGCTGAAGACAGGGGTCGGTCCACAGATACGCAGTATTTT | CSAEDRGRSTDTQYF
TRBJ2-3 | . | TRBV6-6 | few | TGTGCCAGCAGTTCGGAGACCGATACGCAGTATTTT | CASSSETDTQYF
TRBJ1-1 | . | TRBV25-1 | . | TGTGCCAGTCGGGGGGTGCTGGGAGTAGACACTGAAGCTTTCTTT | CASRGVLGVDTEAFF
TRBJ2-3 | TRBD2 | TRBV7-3 | . | TGTGCCAGCAGTACGAGTAGCGGGAGTACAGATACGCAGTATTTT | CASSTSSGSTDTQYF
TRBJ1-4 | TRBD1 | TRBV6-5 | few | TGTGCCAGCAGTTACGACCGGACAGGCCTTGAAAAACTGTTTTTT | CASSYDRTGLEKLFF
TRBJ1-5 | . | TRBV7-2 | many | TGTGCCAGCAGCTTAAGGGGGGGGGCTGGCAATCAGCCCCAGCATTTT | CASSLRGGAGNQPQHF
TRBJ1-1 | . | TRBV9 | . | TGTGCCAGCAGCGCCACAGAGTTTACTGAAGCTTTCTTT | CASSATEFTEAFF
TRBJ2-7 | . | TRBV12-3/TRBV12-4 | . | TGTGCCAGCACCAGGGGACGGCCGGCCTACGAGCAGTACTTC | CASTRGRPAYEQYF
TRBJ2-1 | . | TRBV7-2 | few | TGTGCCAGCAGCCCCTTGATGGCGGGGGCCGTTCACTTC | CASSPLMAGAVHF
TRBJ1-5 | . | TRBV13 | . | TGTGCCAGCAGCTCGGGGGGCGGGCCCCAGCATTTT | CASSSGGGPQHF
TRBJ1-1 | . | TRBV7-8 | many | TGTGCCAGCAGCTTAGCGGGGAACACTGAAGCTTTCTTT | CASSLAGNTEAFF
TRBJ2-5 | . | TRBV5-5 | few | TGTGCCAGCAGCTTACTGGACAGAGACCAAGAGACCCAGTACTTC | CASSLLDRDQETQYF
TRBJ2-1 | . | TRBV5-1 | few | TGCGCCAGCAGCTTGGCTGGGCAATACAATGAGCAGTTCTTC | CASSLAGQYNEQFF
TRBJ2-7 | . | TRBV14 | . | TGTGCCAGCAGCCAAGGCCTATACCACGAGCAGTACTTC | CASSQGLYHEQYF
TRBJ2-1 | . | TRBV30 | . | TGTGCCTGGAGTGTACGTGAGCAGTTCTTC | CAWSVREQFF
TRBJ2-2 | TRBD1 | TRBV5-1 | . | TGCGCCAGCTTTGGGACAGATGACACCGGGGAGCTGTTTTTT | CASFGTDDTGELFF
TRBJ2-7 | . | TRBV20-1 | few | TGCAGTGCTATCGGACAGTCCTACGAGCAGTACTTC | CSAIGQSYEQYF
TRBJ2-7 | TRBD1 | TRBV29-1 | few | TGCAGCGCAGGGACAGGGAACACCTACGAGCAGTACTTC | CSAGTGNTYEQYF
TRBJ2-2 | TRBD2 | TRBV27 | . | TGTGCCAGCAGTTTTGCGGGAGACACCGGGGAGCTGTTTTTT | CASSFAGDTGELFF
TRBJ2-7 | . | TRBV29-1 | . | TGCAGCGTTGCCGCGATGGGGGCAGACGAGCAGTACTTC | CSVAAMGADEQYF
TRBJ2-3 | TRBD2 | TRBV9 | few | TGTGCCAGCAGCGTTGCAGCGGGGGGGCAAACAGATACGCAGTATTTT | CASSVAAGGQTDTQYF
TRBJ2-7 | . | TRBV30 | . | TGTGCCTGGAGTCCGTTGGACAGCTCCTACGAGCAGTACTTC | CAWSPLDSSYEQYF
TRBJ2-3 | TRBD2 | TRBV12-3/TRBV12-4 | . | TGTGCCAGCAGTCCCGGGACTAGCGGGAGAGAAGGAGATACGCAGTATTTT | CASSPGTSGREGDTQYF
TRBJ1-4 | . | TRBV18 | . | TGTGCCAGCTCACCGCCCAGGAGTAGCGAAAAACTGTTTTTT | CASSPPRSSEKLFF
TRBJ2-1 | TRBD1 | TRBV12-3/TRBV12-4 | few | TGTGCCAGCAGTACTCGACAGGGCTGGCACAATGAGCAGTTCTTC | CASSTRQGWHNEQFF
TRBJ2-7 | TRBD2 | TRBV18 | few | TGTGCCAGCTCACCCCCCGGGACTAGCGTCCTGTACGAGCAGTACTTC | CASSPPGTSVLYEQYF
TRBJ1-2 | . | TRBV29-1 | . | TGCAGCGTTTTAGCGGGGTCTTCTTGGGGCTACACCTTC | CSVLAGSSWGYTF
TRBJ2-3 | . | TRBV20-1 | . | TGCAGTGCTAGCGGGGGACCCACAGATACGCAGTATTTT | CSASGGPTDTQYF
TRBJ1-1 | TRBD1 | TRBV20-1 | . | TGCAGTGCTAGCAGGGGGGGGACAGCTTTCTTT | CSASRGGTAFF